A selection of T cell receptor beta chains follows, all from one sample in a study of cytomegalovirus exposure and HLA in healthy donors. Clones were read by immunoSEQ multiplex PCR, and TCRdb kept only the in-frame ones, dropping some. Here the sample spans under 150,000 clones, less than 85% being singletons. The sample comprised PBMCs. The source of these receptors is a man between 25 and 39 years old in good health and CMV-seronegative. The CDR3 runs from the conserved cysteine through the conserved F or W. Each record gives: J gene, V gene, clone size, D gene, CDR3 protein, CDR3 DNA. The D gene is left open where the match is weak. Clone size is shown for a subset of rows, as once, few, many or a class of expanded clone.

TRBJ2-7 | TRBV7-9 | NA | TRBD2 | CASSLGVSGEGTDEQYF | TGTGCCAGCAGCTTAGGGGTTTCCGGGGAGGGGACCGACGAGCAGTACTTC
TRBJ2-3 | TRBV7-9 | NA | NA | CASSLDAGTDTQYF | TGTGCCAGCAGCTTAGATGCGGGCACAGATACGCAGTATTTT
TRBJ1-2 | TRBV11-2 | NA | NA | CASSSRQNYGYTF | TGTGCCAGCAGCTCGAGACAGAACTATGGCTACACCTTC
TRBJ2-7 | TRBV7-8 | NA | TRBD2 | CASSSIAGTYEQYF | TGTGCCAGCAGCTCCATAGCGGGGACCTACGAGCAGTACTTC
TRBJ2-7 | TRBV25-1 | NA | TRBD2 | CAATGGAEQYF | TGTGCGGCAACGGGGGGAGCCGAGCAGTACTTC
TRBJ1-2 | TRBV25-1 | NA | TRBD1 | CASKLGDSYGYTF | TGTGCCAGCAAACTTGGGGACAGCTATGGCTACACCTTC
TRBJ1-2 | TRBV2 | NA | NA | CASSDRSGVGYTF | TGTGCCAGCAGTGATAGATCAGGGGTCGGCTACACCTTC
TRBJ2-1 | TRBV28 | NA | NA | CASNLQQYNEQFF | TGTGCCAGCAACCTACAACAGTACAATGAGCAGTTCTTC
TRBJ2-1 | TRBV19 | NA | NA | CASSYGLLNEQFF | TGTGCCAGTAGTTACGGACTTCTCAATGAGCAGTTCTTC
TRBJ1-5 | TRBV28 | NA | TRBD1 | CASSLYDRVGDQPQHF | TGTGCCAGCAGTTTGTACGACAGGGTGGGTGATCAGCCCCAGCATTTT
TRBJ2-1 | TRBV4-3 | NA | TRBD2 | CASSPWGTSGESSYNEQFF | TGCGCCAGCAGCCCCTGGGGGACTAGCGGGGAGAGCTCCTACAATGAGCAGTTCTTC
TRBJ1-1 | TRBV29-1 | NA | NA | CSVEDNSLNTEAFF | TGCAGCGTTGAAGATAACAGCTTGAACACTGAAGCTTTCTTT
TRBJ1-5 | TRBV7-2 | NA | NA | CASRLSGGLNQPQHF | TGTGCCAGCAGACTCAGCGGGGGACTCAATCAGCCCCAGCATTTT
TRBJ1-2 | TRBV2 | few | NA | CASIAVLNYGYTF | TGTGCCAGCATAGCAGTCCTTAACTATGGCTACACCTTC
TRBJ2-7 | TRBV5-1 | NA | TRBD2 | CASSLTLAGGPYEQYF | TGCGCCAGCAGCTTAACGTTAGCGGGAGGGCCCTACGAGCAGTACTTC
TRBJ1-5 | TRBV4-1 | NA | TRBD1 | CASYVAGGGPNQPQHF | TGCGCCAGCTACGTCGCAGGGGGAGGCCCCAATCAGCCCCAGCATTTT
TRBJ1-5 | TRBV30 | NA | NA | CAWSTPHRSGNQPQHF | TGTGCCTGGAGTACGCCACACCGGAGCGGCAATCAGCCCCAGCATTTT
TRBJ2-1 | TRBV29-1 | NA | TRBD1 | CSACWTGSNEQFF | TGCAGCGCGTGCTGGACAGGGAGTAATGAGCAGTTCTTC
TRBJ2-7 | TRBV6-5 | NA | NA | CASSSWTHEQYF | TGTGCCAGCAGTTCCTGGACTCATGAGCAGTACTTC
TRBJ2-2 | TRBV29-1 | NA | TRBD2 | CSVKGLAGGTGELFF | TGCAGCGTAAAAGGACTAGCGGGAGGAACCGGGGAGCTGTTTTTT
TRBJ2-7 | TRBV10-1 | few | NA | CASSPDISSYEQYF | TGCGCCAGCAGCCCGGACATAAGCTCCTACGAGCAGTACTTC
TRBJ2-1 | TRBV29-1 | NA | TRBD2 | CSVEGGSGEQFF | TGCAGCGTTGAGGGCGGGAGTGGTGAGCAGTTCTTC
TRBJ1-4 | TRBV25-1 | once | TRBD1 | CASVSGRGRPNEKLFF | TGTGCCAGTGTTAGCGGCAGGGGGCGACCTAATGAAAAACTGTTTTTT
TRBJ2-5 | TRBV6-6 | NA | NA | CASMGGGGREGETQYF | TGTGCCAGCATGGGGGGTGGGGGGAGAGAGGGAGAGACCCAGTACTTC
TRBJ2-1 | TRBV4-1 | NA | TRBD1 | CASSQVWTGVAYNEQFF | TGCGCCAGCAGCCAAGTTTGGACAGGCGTGGCCTACAATGAGCAGTTCTTC
TRBJ2-7 | TRBV28 | NA | TRBD1 | CASSFLGTGAYEQYF | TGTGCCAGCAGTTTTTTAGGGACAGGGGCCTACGAGCAGTACTTC
TRBJ1-1 | TRBV18 | few | NA | CASSLAGRGGTEAFF | TGTGCCAGCTCCCTCGCAGGGCGCGGCGGAACTGAAGCTTTCTTT
TRBJ1-1 | TRBV10-3 | NA | TRBD1 | CAITGTGGGTGGPRFAEAFF | TGTGCCATCACGGGGACTGGAGGGGGGACAGGGGGCCCCCGTTTCGCTGAAGCTTTCTTT
TRBJ1-5 | TRBV6-1 | NA | TRBD1 | CASTPGTDSYQPQHF | TGTGCCAGCACCCCCGGGACAGATTCTTATCAGCCCCAGCATTTT
TRBJ2-1 | TRBV30 | NA | NA | CAWSPLGFNPTNYNEQFF | TGTGCCTGGAGTCCTTTGGGGTTTAACCCGACTAATTACAATGAGCAGTTCTTC
TRBJ2-7 | TRBV10-2 | NA | TRBD1 | CASSEQGPNYEQYF | TGCGCCAGCAGTGAACAGGGGCCGAATTACGAGCAGTACTTC
TRBJ2-5 | TRBV28 | NA | TRBD1 | CASSYQGAETQYF | TGTGCCAGCAGTTATCAGGGGGCAGAGACCCAGTACTTC
TRBJ1-2 | TRBV7-9 | NA | TRBD1 | CASSSFDRGDGYTF | TGTGCCAGCAGCTCCTTCGACAGGGGGGATGGCTACACCTTC
TRBJ1-3 | TRBV11-2 | NA | NA | CASSSPPGSGNTIYF | TGTGCCAGCAGCTCCCCGCCGGGGTCTGGAAACACCATATATTTT
TRBJ1-5 | TRBV27 | few | NA | CASRNAGGGNQPQHF | TGTGCCAGCAGAAACGCGGGGGGTGGCAATCAGCCCCAGCATTTT